This entry features one TCR beta chain sequence. This specimen belongs to a study of blood T cell repertoires in COVID-19. TCRdb's table, derived via immunoSEQ multiplex PCR, lists solely in-frame clones and lacks some. Of about 220,000 clones in the sample, 80% to 90% were seen once. The CDR3 has 18 residues. The germline V gene has CDR1 MGHRA and CDR2 YSYEKL. Trimming left V 4 bases short and J 0 bases short, with 18 bases between. The specimen sequenced was peripheral blood. The chain joins TRBV4-1 to TRBJ1-4; D is unresolved. This sequence was found in a man aged 35 to 55 who had recovered from COVID-19. The DNA for the CDR3 is TGCGCCAGCAGCCCCCAGAAACAAACATCCGCAACTAATGAAAAACTGTTTTTT. Translation: CASSPQKQTSATNEKLFF.